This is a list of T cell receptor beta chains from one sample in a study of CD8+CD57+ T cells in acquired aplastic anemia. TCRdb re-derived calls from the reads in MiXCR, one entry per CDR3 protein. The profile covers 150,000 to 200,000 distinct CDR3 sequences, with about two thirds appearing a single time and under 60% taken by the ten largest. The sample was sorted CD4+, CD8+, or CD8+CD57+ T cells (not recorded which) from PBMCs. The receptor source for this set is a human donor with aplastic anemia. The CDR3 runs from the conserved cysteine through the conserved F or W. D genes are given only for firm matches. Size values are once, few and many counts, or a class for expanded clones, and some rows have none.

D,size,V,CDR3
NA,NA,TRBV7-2,CATADISNSPLHF
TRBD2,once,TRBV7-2,CASSFKGLALYEQYF
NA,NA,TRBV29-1,CSARDIRGYEQYF
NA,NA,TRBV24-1,CATRAAGNQPQHF
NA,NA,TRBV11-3,CARSDGTSDRQFF
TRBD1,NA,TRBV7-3,CASSLMPQGAGETQYF
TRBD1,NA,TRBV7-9,CASSYGQGTTEAFF
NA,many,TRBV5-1,CASSLVYRDFYGYTF
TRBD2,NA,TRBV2,CASSPPRLAGPNEQFF
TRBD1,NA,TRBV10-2,CASGPDRGAPYEQYF
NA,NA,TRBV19,CASSPDRLDGYTF
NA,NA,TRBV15,CATSRGANNEQFF
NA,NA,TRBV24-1,CATSDSTRANTGELFF
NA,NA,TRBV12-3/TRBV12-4,CASSFTGGTEAFF
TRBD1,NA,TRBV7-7,CASSLQGGGGANVLTF
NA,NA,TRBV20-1,CSARGDRPSYEQYF
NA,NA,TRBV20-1,CSARGQGSIYGYTF
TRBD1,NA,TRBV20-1,CSARSDRGETQYF
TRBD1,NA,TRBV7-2,CASSLVATGNGYTF
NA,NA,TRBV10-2,CASSHRADGGELFF
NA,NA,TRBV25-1,CASTPGEAGELFF
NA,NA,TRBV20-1,CSASHVGYTF
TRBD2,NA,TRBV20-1,CSARLAGGTSEQYF
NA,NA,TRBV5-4,CASSLAQRVSSYNEQFF
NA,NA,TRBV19,CASSPQGPYEQYF
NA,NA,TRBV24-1,CATSDSTGLEAFF
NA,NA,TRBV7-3,CASSRVLTSPLHF
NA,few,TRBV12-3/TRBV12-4,CASRIQETQYF
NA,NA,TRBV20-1,CSARGPIRGDTGELFF
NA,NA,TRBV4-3,CASSQSQGDYGYTF
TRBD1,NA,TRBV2,CASIRTGGETQYF
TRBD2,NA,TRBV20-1,CSAWGGLTRQETQYF
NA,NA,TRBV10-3,CAIWDPLTGNTEAFF
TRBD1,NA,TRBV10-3,CAISSGQGNTIYF
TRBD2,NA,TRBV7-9,CASSQLAGLYEQYF
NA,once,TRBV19,CASSGGANYGYTF
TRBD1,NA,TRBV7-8,CASSPLLGQGYEQYF
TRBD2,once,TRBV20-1,CSARDNSGRAGETQYF
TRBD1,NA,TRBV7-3,CASSVGQTNSPLHF
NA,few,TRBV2,CASRGPGTYEQYF
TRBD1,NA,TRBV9,CASSVEQGITDTQYF
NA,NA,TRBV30,CASKGLSYEQYF
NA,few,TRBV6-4,CASGELGDEKLFF
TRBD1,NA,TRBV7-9,CASSLHDRGYAQYF
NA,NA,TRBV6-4,CASSDTSESTDTQYF
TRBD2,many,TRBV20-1,CSASNWGGAYEQYF
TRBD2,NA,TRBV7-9,CASRFARGVEETQYF
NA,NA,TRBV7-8,CASSPVAGANVLTF
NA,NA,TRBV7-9,CASTPKDWNYEQYF
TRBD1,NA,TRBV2,CASSEGRDRAGYTF
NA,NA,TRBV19,CASIGRYTDTQYF
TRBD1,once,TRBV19,CASSIGTGTLNTEAFF
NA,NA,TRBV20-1,CSARDRGASTDTQYF
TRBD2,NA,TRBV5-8,CASSLGLAGSLQETQYF
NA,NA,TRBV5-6,CASRGRSGANVLTF
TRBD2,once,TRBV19,CASSIAGGAGTDTQYF
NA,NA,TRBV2,CASSRDQGTGNTIYF
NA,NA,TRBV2,CASSESSGPHGYTF
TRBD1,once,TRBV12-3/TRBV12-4,CASSMGRGRPEAFF